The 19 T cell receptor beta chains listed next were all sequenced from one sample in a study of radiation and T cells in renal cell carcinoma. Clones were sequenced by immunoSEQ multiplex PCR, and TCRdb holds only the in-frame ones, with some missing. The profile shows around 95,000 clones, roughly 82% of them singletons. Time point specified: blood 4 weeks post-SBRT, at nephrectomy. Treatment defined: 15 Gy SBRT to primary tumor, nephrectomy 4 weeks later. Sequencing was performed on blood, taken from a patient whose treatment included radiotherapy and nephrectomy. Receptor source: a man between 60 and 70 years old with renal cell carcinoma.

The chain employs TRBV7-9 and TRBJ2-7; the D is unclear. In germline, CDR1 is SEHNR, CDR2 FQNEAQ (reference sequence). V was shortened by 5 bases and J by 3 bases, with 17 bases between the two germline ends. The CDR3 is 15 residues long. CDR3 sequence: CASSPPRAKVYEQYF. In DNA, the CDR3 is TGTGCCAGCAGCCCCCCCCGAGCGAAAGTCTACGAGCAGTACTTC. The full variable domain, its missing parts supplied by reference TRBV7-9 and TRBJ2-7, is DTGVSQNPRHKITKRGQNVTFRCDPISEHNRLYWYRQTLGQGPEFLTYFQNEAQLEKSRLLSDRFSAERPKGSFSTLEIQRTEQGDSAMYLCASSPPRAKVYEQYFGPGTRLTVT.

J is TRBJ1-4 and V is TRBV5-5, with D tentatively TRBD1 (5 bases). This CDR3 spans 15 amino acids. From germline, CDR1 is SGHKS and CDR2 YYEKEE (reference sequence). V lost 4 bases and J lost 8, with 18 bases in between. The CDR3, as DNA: TGTGCCAGCAGCGGGGGGAGGCGAAGAGCGGAAAAACTGTTTTTT. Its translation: CASSGGRRRAEKLFF.

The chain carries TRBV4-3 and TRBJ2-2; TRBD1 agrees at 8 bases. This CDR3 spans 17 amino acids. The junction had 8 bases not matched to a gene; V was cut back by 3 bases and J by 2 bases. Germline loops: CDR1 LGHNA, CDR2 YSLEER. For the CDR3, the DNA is TGCGCCAGCAGCCATACCGGACAGGGCAAAAACACCGGGGAGCTGTTTTTT. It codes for CASSHTGQGKNTGELFF.

The CDR3 nucleotides read TGTGCCAGCAGCCAAGAGGGGAGCACCGGGGAGCTGTTTTTT. It encodes CASSQEGSTGELFF. V gene TRBV4-2 combines with J gene TRBJ2-2, with D maybe TRBD2 (5 bases). There are 14 residues in the CDR3. Germline lookup yields CDR1 LGHNA and CDR2 YNFKEQ. V lost 0 bases and J 4 bases, leaving 6 bases between the germline ends.

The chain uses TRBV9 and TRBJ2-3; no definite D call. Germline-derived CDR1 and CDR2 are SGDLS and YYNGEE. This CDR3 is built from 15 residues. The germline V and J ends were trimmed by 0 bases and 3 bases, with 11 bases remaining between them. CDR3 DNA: TGTGCCAGCAGCGTAGGAGTGGGATCGACAGATACGCAGTATTTT. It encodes CASSVGVGSTDTQYF.

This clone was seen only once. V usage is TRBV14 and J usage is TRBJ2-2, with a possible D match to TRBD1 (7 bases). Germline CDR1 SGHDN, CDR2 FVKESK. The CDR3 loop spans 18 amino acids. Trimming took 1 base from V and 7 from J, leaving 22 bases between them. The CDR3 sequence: CASSQVLRQGGSIGELFF. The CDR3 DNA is TGTGCCAGCAGCCAAGTTCTTCGACAGGGAGGCAGTATCGGGGAGCTGTTTTTT.

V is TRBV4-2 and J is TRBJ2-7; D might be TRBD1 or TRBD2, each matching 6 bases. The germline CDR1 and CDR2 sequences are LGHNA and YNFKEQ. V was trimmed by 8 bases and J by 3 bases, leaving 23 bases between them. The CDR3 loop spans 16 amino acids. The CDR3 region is CASYDPSGEAIYEQYF. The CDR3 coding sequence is TGTGCCAGCTACGATCCCTCAGGGGAGGCTATCTACGAGCAGTACTTC.

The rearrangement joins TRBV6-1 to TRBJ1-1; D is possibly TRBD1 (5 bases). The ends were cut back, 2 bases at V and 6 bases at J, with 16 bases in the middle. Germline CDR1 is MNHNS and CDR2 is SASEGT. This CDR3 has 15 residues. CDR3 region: CASSERVKGPAEAFF. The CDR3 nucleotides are TGTGCCAGCAGTGAAAGGGTTAAGGGGCCGGCTGAAGCTTTCTTT.

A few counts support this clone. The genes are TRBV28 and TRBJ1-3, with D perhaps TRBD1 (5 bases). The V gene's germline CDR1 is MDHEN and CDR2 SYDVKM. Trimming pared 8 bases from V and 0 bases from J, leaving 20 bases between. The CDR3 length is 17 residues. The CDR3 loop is CASQNLGAGLSGNTIYF. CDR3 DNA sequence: TGTGCCAGCCAAAACTTAGGAGCGGGACTCTCTGGAAACACCATATATTTT.

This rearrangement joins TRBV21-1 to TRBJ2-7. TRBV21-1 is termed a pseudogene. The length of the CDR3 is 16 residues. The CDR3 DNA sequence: TGTGCCAGCAGCAAAGAGGGGGCTCGGGAGGCCTACGAGCAGTACTTC. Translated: CASSKEGAREAYEQYF.

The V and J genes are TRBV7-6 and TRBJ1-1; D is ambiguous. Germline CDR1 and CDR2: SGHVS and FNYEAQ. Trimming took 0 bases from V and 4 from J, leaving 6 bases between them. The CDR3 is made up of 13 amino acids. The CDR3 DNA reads TGTGCCAGCAGCTTAGCCTCTGGCACTGAAGCTTTCTTT. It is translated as CASSLASGTEAFF.

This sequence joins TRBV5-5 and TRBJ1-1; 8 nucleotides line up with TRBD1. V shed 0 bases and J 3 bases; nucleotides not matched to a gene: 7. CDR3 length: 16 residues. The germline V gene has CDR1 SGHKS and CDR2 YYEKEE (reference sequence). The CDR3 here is CASSLGTGWGHTEAFF. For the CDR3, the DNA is TGTGCCAGCAGCTTGGGGACAGGGTGGGGACACACTGAAGCTTTCTTT.

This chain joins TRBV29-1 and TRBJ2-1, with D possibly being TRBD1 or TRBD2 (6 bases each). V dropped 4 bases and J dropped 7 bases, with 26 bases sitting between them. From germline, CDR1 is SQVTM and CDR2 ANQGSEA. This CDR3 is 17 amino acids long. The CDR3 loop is CSVAFGVRTVGGNEQFF. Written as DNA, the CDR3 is TGCAGCGTTGCCTTCGGCGTTAGGACAGTTGGGGGGAATGAGCAGTTCTTC.

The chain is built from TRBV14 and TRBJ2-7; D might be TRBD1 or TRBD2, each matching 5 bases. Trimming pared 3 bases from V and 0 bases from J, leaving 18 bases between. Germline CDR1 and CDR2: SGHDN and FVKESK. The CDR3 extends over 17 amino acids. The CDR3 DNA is TGTGCCAGCAGCCACCCTGGGCCCTGGGACCGCTCCTACGAGCAGTACTTC. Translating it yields CASSHPGPWDRSYEQYF.

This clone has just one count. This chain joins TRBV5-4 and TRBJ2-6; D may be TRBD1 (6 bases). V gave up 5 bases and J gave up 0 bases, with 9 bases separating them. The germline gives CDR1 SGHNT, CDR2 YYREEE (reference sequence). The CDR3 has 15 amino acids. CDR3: CASRPDSSGANVLTF. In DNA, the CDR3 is TGTGCCAGCAGGCCGGACAGCTCTGGGGCCAACGTCCTGACTTTC.

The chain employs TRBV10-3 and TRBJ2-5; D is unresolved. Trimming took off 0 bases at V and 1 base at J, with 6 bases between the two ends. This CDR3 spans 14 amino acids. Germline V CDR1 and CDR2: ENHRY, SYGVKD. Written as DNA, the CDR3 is TGTGCCATCAGTGAGTCGGGTATCCAAGAGACCCAGTACTTC. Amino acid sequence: CAISESGIQETQYF.

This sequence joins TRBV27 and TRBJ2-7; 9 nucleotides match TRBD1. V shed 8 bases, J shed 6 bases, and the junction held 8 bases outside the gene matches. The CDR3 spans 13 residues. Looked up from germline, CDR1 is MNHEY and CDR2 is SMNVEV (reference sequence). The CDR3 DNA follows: TGTGCCAGCGGCTTACAGGGGGCGAGCGAGCAGTACTTC. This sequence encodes CASGLQGASEQYF.

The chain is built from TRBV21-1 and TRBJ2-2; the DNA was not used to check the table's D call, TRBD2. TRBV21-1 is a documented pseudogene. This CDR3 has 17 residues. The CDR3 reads CASSPPTSGLNTGELFF. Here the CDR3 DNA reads TGTGCCAGCAGCCCCCCGACTAGCGGGCTGAACACCGGGGAGCTGTTTTTT.

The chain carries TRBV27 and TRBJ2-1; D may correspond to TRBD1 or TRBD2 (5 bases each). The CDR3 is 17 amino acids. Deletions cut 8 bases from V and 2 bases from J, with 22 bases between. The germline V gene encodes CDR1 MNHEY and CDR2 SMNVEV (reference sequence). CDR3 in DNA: TGTGCCAGCGTAAAATGGGGACCAGCGGAGGCCTACAATGAGCAGTTCTTC. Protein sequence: CASVKWGPAEAYNEQFF.